This record looks at one T cell receptor beta chain sequence and its context. Its antigen is not identified. Clones were sequenced by immunoSEQ multiplex PCR, and TCRdb holds only the in-frame ones, with some missing. The sample carries some 500,000 clones, 90% to 96% recorded once. The data were taken from a study of shared clonotypes between healthy human individuals. Overall study findings and caveats: The study drew on few donors, limiting represented genetic and exposure-history diversity.

Germline assignment: CDR1 MDHEN and CDR2 SYDVKM. The germline V and J ends were trimmed by 10 bases and 7 bases, with 20 bases remaining between them. This CDR3 has 14 residues. The sequenced sample was naive CD4+ T cells sorted from blood. The subset is: CD45RA+ positively selected. This clonotype was sampled from a woman under 40 in good health. V and J are TRBV28 and TRBJ1-5, with D unresolved. CDR3: CATLVADRSQPQHF. In DNA form, the CDR3 reads TGTGCCACCCTGGTCGCAGACCGGAGCCAGCCCCAGCATTTT.